The next 9 T cell receptor beta chains were all read from a single sample in a study of blood T cell repertoires in COVID-19. Generated by immunoSEQ multiplex PCR, the TCRdb table keeps only in-frame clones and is missing some. This sample has over 85,000 clones, with around 87% found just once. The sequencing sample was made of peripheral blood. These receptors all stem from a human donor in a cohort sampled during active COVID-19.

This rearrangement joins TRBV6-5 to TRBJ1-5; the match to TRBD1 covers 9 bases. The trim removed 7 bases at V and 5 bases at J, leaving 9 bases unmatched. The CDR3 spans 15 residues. Per the germline V gene, CDR1 is MNHEY and CDR2 is SVGAGI. The CDR3 sequence: CASIPGTGFHQPQHF. The CDR3 nucleotides are TGTGCCAGCATTCCCGGGACAGGGTTTCATCAGCCCCAGCATTTT.

The rearrangement links TRBV6-5 to TRBJ2-7, with 12 bases lining up with TRBD2. This CDR3 region has 14 residues. Germline CDR1 and CDR2: MNHEY and SVGAGI. After removal of 2 bases from V and 7 bases from J, the junction contained 3 bases not matched to a gene. The CDR3, as DNA: TGTGCCAGCAGTTACGGACTAGCGGGACTGGAGCAGTACTTC. Amino acids: CASSYGLAGLEQYF.

In this sample, this clone turned up once. The rearrangement joins TRBV5-1 to TRBJ2-5, with 7 bases lining up with TRBD2. This CDR3 comprises 15 residues. Germline values: CDR1 SGHRS, CDR2 YFSETQ. The V and J ends lost 2 bases and 4 bases, in that order; junction bases with no gene match: 8. The CDR3, as DNA: TGCGCCAGCAGCTTCGGGCTAGCGGAGGGAGAGACCCAGTACTTC. Protein: CASSFGLAEGETQYF.

The chain recombines TRBV11-2 with TRBJ2-7; D possibly corresponds to TRBD2 (7 bases). The germline V gene has CDR1 SGHAT and CDR2 FQNNGV. The germline V and J ends were trimmed by 1 base and 3 bases, with 13 bases remaining between them. The CDR3 contains 15 residues. CDR3 in amino acids: CASSLGGGWGYEQYF. CDR3 nucleotides: TGTGCCAGCAGCTTAGGCGGGGGCTGGGGCTACGAGCAGTACTTC.

The rearrangement uses TRBV9 and TRBJ1-4, with 7 bases aligning to TRBD1. V shed 4 bases, J shed 8 bases, and the junction held 8 bases outside the gene matches. In germline, CDR1 is SGDLS, CDR2 YYNGEE. This CDR3 region has 14 residues. The CDR3 here is CASSQTGMEEKLFF. CDR3 DNA: TGTGCCAGCAGCCAGACAGGGATGGAGGAAAAACTGTTTTTT. The entire variable domain, with the rest obtained from reference TRBV9 and TRBJ1-4, is as follows: DSGVTQTPKHLITATGQRVTLRCSPRSGDLSVYWYQQSLDQGLQFLIQYYNGEERAKGNILERFSAQQFPDLHSELNLSSLELGDSALYFCASSQTGMEEKLFFGSGTQLSVL.

The chain carries TRBV9 and TRBJ1-2, with D perhaps TRBD1 (5 bases). Germline CDR1 SGDLS, CDR2 YYNGEE. CDR3 size: 15 residues. Deletions cut 0 bases from V and 5 bases from J, with 14 bases between. This CDR3 reads CASSVDAGGNYGYTF. The CDR3 nucleotides are TGTGCCAGCAGCGTAGATGCCGGGGGAAATTATGGCTACACCTTC.

The chain employs TRBV5-8 and TRBJ1-5; D is unresolved. Germline-derived CDR1 and CDR2 are SGHTS and YDEGEE. V was clipped by 4 bases and J by 1 base, with 21 bases between them. The CDR3 runs to 18 residues. The CDR3: CASSTGIRIRPSNQPQHF. The CDR3 DNA follows: TGTGCCAGCAGCACCGGGATTAGGATTCGGCCCAGCAATCAGCCCCAGCATTTT.

The chain links TRBV3-1 (or the pseudogene TRBV3-2) to TRBJ1-4; D gene unclear. This CDR3 has 15 residues. In germline, CDR1 is LGHDT, CDR2 YNNKEL (reference sequence). Between the trimmed V and J ends, which lost 8 bases and 6 bases, there was a span of 19 bases. CDR3 in DNA: TGTGCCAGCTCCCATAACCTTCAGGCCGATGAAAAACTGTTTTTT. It codes for CASSHNLQADEKLFF.

The rearrangement joins TRBV2 to TRBJ1-5; 10 bases map to TRBD1. The CDR3 extends over 15 amino acids. CDR1 is SNHLY, CDR2 FYNNEI, per germline. J gave up 5 bases and V 7 bases, and 8 bases lay outside the gene matches. The CDR3 reads CASTRTGGLHQPQHF. The CDR3 DNA follows: TGTGCCAGCACCCGGACAGGGGGGCTACATCAGCCCCAGCATTTT.